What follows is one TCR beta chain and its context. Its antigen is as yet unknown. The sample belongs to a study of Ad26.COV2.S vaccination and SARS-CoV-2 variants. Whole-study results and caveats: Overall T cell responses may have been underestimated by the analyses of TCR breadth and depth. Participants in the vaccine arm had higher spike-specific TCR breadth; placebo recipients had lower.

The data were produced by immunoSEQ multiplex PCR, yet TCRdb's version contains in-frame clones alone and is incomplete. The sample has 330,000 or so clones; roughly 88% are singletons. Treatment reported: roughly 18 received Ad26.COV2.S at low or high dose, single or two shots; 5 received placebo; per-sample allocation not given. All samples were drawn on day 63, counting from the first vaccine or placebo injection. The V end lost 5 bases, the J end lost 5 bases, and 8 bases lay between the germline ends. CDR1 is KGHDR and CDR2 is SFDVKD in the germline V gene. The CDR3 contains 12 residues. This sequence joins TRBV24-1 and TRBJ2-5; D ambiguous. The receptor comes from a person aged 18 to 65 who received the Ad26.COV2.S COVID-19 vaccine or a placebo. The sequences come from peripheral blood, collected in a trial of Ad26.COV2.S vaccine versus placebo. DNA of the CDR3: TGTGCCACCAGTGCCGCGGACGAGACCCAGTACTTC. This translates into CATSAADETQYF.